This TCR beta chain was obtained from a study of blood T cell repertoires in COVID-19. This clone was seen a single time. The CDR3 has 19 residues. Germline V CDR1 and CDR2: LGHNT, FRNRAP. V lost 1 base and J lost 0; bases outside the gene matches: 10. Seattle-derived patients entered the study during active infection and were followed longitudinally. Original processing methods: Amplification of reference gene primers provided the estimated nucleated cell counts. Measured with immunoSEQ multiplex PCR; TCRdb has only the in-frame clones, and not every one. That table gives V, J and clone size, and the DNA gave D and trimming. Found here are about half a million clones, roughly nine tenths of them singletons; the top ten hold roughly 1%.

This receptor was obtained from a young man with COVID-19, enrolled during active disease. The V gene is TRBV12-5, the J gene TRBJ2-7, with TRBD2 matching over 12 bases. Sequenced sample: peripheral blood. For the CDR3, the DNA is TGTGCTAGTGGTTTGGGCCTAGCGGGAGGGCCCTTAAGCTCCTACGAGCAGTACTTC. The encoded protein is CASGLGLAGGPLSSYEQYF.